These T cell receptor beta chains were read from a single sample in a study of blood T cell repertoires in COVID-19. Clones were read by immunoSEQ multiplex PCR, and TCRdb kept only the in-frame ones, dropping some. The sample contains around 60,000 clones, approximately 80% of which appear only once. Sequencing used peripheral blood. Every receptor here comes from a middle-aged man with COVID-19, enrolled during active disease. CDR3s include the opening cysteine and the closing phenylalanine or tryptophan. Each record gives: V gene, CDR3 length, clone size, J gene, D gene, CDR3 protein, CDR3 DNA. The D gene is left open where the match is weak. Expanded clones are given a class, and other clones once, few, many or no size at all.

>TRBV11-2|14|once|TRBJ2-5|-
CASSPDPRVETQYF
TGTGCCAGCAGCCCCGACCCCAGGGTGGAGACCCAGTACTTC
>TRBV7-3|15|-|TRBJ2-3|-
CASSLNGLSTDTQYF
TGTGCCAGCAGCTTAAATGGCCTTAGCACAGATACGCAGTATTTT
>TRBV7-2|14|-|TRBJ1-3|TRBD1
CASRQGGAGNTIYF
TGTGCCAGCCGCCAGGGGGGAGCTGGAAACACCATATATTTT
>TRBV19|15|once|TRBJ2-7|-
CASSISLWAHYEQYF
TGTGCCAGTAGTATATCTTTATGGGCCCACTACGAGCAGTACTTC
>TRBV7-2|15|-|TRBJ1-5|TRBD1
CASSEQGLSNQPQHF
TGTGCCAGCAGCGAACAGGGGTTGAGCAATCAGCCCCAGCATTTT
>TRBV28|14|once|TRBJ1-5|-
CASRLPGSNQPQHF
TGTGCCAGCAGACTTCCGGGGAGCAATCAGCCCCAGCATTTT
>TRBV3-1/TRBV3-2|15|-|TRBJ2-1|TRBD2
CASSLSGRAQGEQFF
TGTGCCAGCAGTCTAAGCGGGAGGGCCCAGGGTGAGCAGTTCTTC
>TRBV19|13|-|TRBJ1-2|-
CASSIGGVDGYTF
TGTGCCAGTAGTATAGGGGGCGTCGATGGCTACACCTTC
>TRBV5-5|14|-|TRBJ2-1|TRBD2
CASSLVAGADEQFF
TGTGCCAGCAGCTTGGTAGCGGGAGCTGACGAGCAGTTCTTC
>TRBV5-1|16|-|TRBJ1-4|TRBD1
CASSFATGDTNEKLFF
TGCGCCAGCAGCTTCGCGACAGGGGACACTAATGAAAAACTGTTTTTT
>TRBV4-1|16|-|TRBJ2-2|TRBD1
CASSHEGQGSVGELFF
TGCGCCAGCAGCCATGAGGGACAGGGGTCCGTCGGGGAGCTGTTTTTT
>TRBV6-6|16|-|TRBJ1-1|-
CASSYAPLQGMVEAFF
TGTGCCAGCAGTTACGCCCCACTTCAGGGGATGGTTGAAGCTTTCTTT